The 22 T cell receptor beta chains below come from one sample, sequenced in a study of T cell clonality in common variable immunodeficiency. Sequenced by immunoSEQ multiplex PCR; TCRdb stores in-frame clones only, minus some. This sample carries 52,000 or so clones, none of them present only once. Sequencing was done on a sample of peripheral blood mononuclear cells. Source of these receptors: a person aged 18 to 69 in good health.

As for this clone: The CDR3 is cut off 3 residues early in the read; its end comes from the germline J gene. The rearrangement joins TRBV19 to TRBJ2-3, with TRBD1 identical over 7 bases. The CDR3 contains 15 residues. The germline gives CDR1 LNHDA, CDR2 SQIVND (reference sequence). The covered CDR3 bases are TGTGCCAGTAGTATAGAGGGGGACAGCCAAGAGACG. This sequence encodes CASSIEGDSQET. In full, the CDR3 reads CASSIEGDSQETQYF.

This clone was found many times. The missing CDR3 end, 3 residues past where the read stops, is filled in from the germline J gene. The chain carries TRBV19 and TRBJ2-1, with TRBD2 matching 9 bases. CDR1 is LNHDA, CDR2 SQIVND, per germline (reference sequence). The V and J ends lost 6 bases and 8 bases, in that order; junction bases with no gene match: 14. The CDR3 is 16 residues long. The CDR3 DNA, read in part, is TGTGCCAGTAGCGGCGAGGGTAGCGGGAGATTAGATGAG. Its translation is CASSGEGSGRLDE. The full CDR3 protein is CASSGEGSGRLDEQFF.

This clone was seen ten or more times. The read terminates 3 residues ahead of where the CDR3 ends, so the germline J gene completes it. The rearrangement joins TRBV7-3 to TRBJ1-1, with 7 bases aligning to TRBD1. V lost 4 bases, J lost 1 base, and 6 bases stayed unmatched. CDR1 is SGHTA and CDR2 is FQGTGA in the germline V gene. The CDR3 is 15 residues long. CDR3 bases read: TGTGCCAGCAGCTCGAGGACAGGAACGAACACTGAA. Protein product: CASSSRTGTNTE. Given in full, the CDR3 is CASSSRTGTNTEAFF.

This clone has a count of ten or more. Germline and junction disagree at one end, which may indicate a read error. The observed sequence ends 3 residues before the CDR3 terminus, with the missing tail filled in from the germline J gene. The chain links TRBV4-2 to TRBJ1-6; D call uncertain. The CDR3 covers 16 residues. In germline, CDR1 is LGHNA, CDR2 YNFKEQ. CDR3 bases read: TGCGCCAGCAGCCAAGGGCAAGGTCTCCGTAATTCACCC. Protein product: CASSQGQGLRNSP. The whole CDR3 is CASSQGQGLRNSPLHF.

This clone was seen a handful of times. Being one base from a much bigger clone, this may be a read error. Read sequence stops 3 residues before the CDR3 end, and the germline J gene provides the missing end. J is TRBJ2-3 and V is TRBV19; 9 bases fit TRBD1. CDR3 size: 16 residues. CDR1 is LNHDA, CDR2 SQIVND, per germline (reference sequence). This CDR3 reads CASSWGDRDGNQPQYF. Partial CDR3 DNA: TGTGCCAGTAGTTGGGGGGACAGGGACGGTAATCAGCCG.

This clone has a count of ten or more. The read comes to an end 3 residues before the CDR3 does, leaving the germline J gene to fill in the end. J is TRBJ2-3 and V is TRBV20-1; 8 bases are shared with TRBD1. CDR1 and CDR2 (germline): DFQATT, SNEGSKA (reference sequence). V lost 6 bases, J lost 3 bases, and 5 bases stayed unmatched. The CDR3 totals 13 residues. CDR3 bases read: TGCAGTGCACAAGGACAGGGAACAGATACG. Protein: CSAQGQGTDT. The complete CDR3 reads CSAQGQGTDTQYF.

The table lists this clone with many counts. Read coverage stops 3 residues before the CDR3 terminus; the germline J gene supplies the remainder. The chain uses TRBV7-2 and TRBJ2-7; 8 bases line up with TRBD2. With V trimmed by 5 bases and J by 0 bases, 3 bases remained unmatched. From germline, CDR1 is SGHTA and CDR2 FQGNSA. CDR3 length: 14 residues. The CDR3 DNA, read in part, is TGTGCCAGCAGCCTTACTAGCGGCTCCTACGAG. Translation: CASSLTSGSYE. The whole CDR3 region reads CASSLTSGSYEQYF.

This clone has more than one count but fewer than ten. Since a much larger clone is just one base distant, this may be a read error. The CDR3 region is CDSSLQGPLNSPLHF. Partial CDR3 DNA: TGTGACAGCAGTCTACAGGGGCCGCTTAATTCACCC. The chain links TRBV7-9 to TRBJ1-6; 7 nucleotides agree with TRBD1. With the read ending 3 residues before the CDR3 end, the germline J gene is used to fill in that end. The CDR3 totals 15 residues. CDR1 is SEHNR and CDR2 is FQNEAQ in the germline V gene (reference sequence).

Remarks on this clone: From the germline J gene comes the end of the CDR3, since the read stops 3 residues before it. The chain combines TRBV6-1 with TRBJ2-4, with TRBD1 identical over 7 bases. The CDR3 is made up of 14 amino acids. Per germline, CDR1 MNHNS and CDR2 SASEGT. The CDR3 DNA, read in part, is TGTGCCAGCAGTGAAGCCCGGGACAGCTATGGT. Its translation is CASSEARDSYG. The whole CDR3 sequence is CASSEARDSYGQYF.

In its sample, this clone was seen many times. With the read ending 3 residues before the CDR3 end, the germline J gene is used to fill in that end. J is TRBJ2-2 and V is TRBV2, with 11 nucleotides matching TRBD2. The germline V gene encodes CDR1 SNHLY and CDR2 FYNNEI. The CDR3 runs 17 residues. J lost 6 bases, V lost 6 bases, and 12 bases had no gene match. The chain's CDR3 is CASRDLAGGIYAGELFF. CDR3 DNA, as far as it was read: TGTGCCAGCAGGGACTTAGCGGGAGGGATATATGCCGGGGAG. The whole variable domain, filled in from reference TRBV2 and TRBJ2-2, reads EPEVTQTPSHQVTQMGQEVILRCVPISNHLYFYWYRQILGQKVEFLVSFYNNEISEKSEIFDDQFSVERPDGSNFTLKIRSTKLEDSAMYFCASRDLAGGIYAGELFFGEGSRLTVL.

This clone was seen at least ten times. The sequence runs out 3 residues before the end of the CDR3; the remainder is reconstructed from the germline J gene. This chain uses TRBV5-1 with TRBJ2-1; no firm D call. Trimming pared 0 bases from V and 6 bases from J, leaving 7 bases between. CDR1 is SGHRS, CDR2 YFSETQ, per germline. This CDR3 region has 13 residues. The CDR3: CASSLERVNEQFF. The covered CDR3 bases are TGCGCCAGCAGCTTGGAAAGGGTCAATGAG.

This clone was detected many times. The CDR3 end is not reached by the read, which stops 3 residues before it; the germline J gene fills it in. V is TRBV30 and J is TRBJ1-5; no clear D gene. V was pared by 2 bases and J by 7 bases, with 18 bases between. This CDR3 contains 15 residues. CDR1 and CDR2 (germline): GTSNPN, SVGIG (reference sequence). The CDR3 spells CAWSLPGGRGQPQHF. The CDR3 bases that were read are TGTGCCTGGAGTCTCCCAGGTGGCCGAGGCCAGCCC.

This clone came up many times. CDR3 region: CASRPGQANTEAFF. Incomplete CDR3 DNA: TGTGCCAGCAGGCCGGGACAGGCGAACACTGAA. J is TRBJ1-1 and V is TRBV6-2 or TRBV6-3; 8 positions match TRBD1. Sequencing ends 3 residues short of the CDR3 end; the germline J gene provides the rest. This CDR3 has 14 amino acids. The V gene end was trimmed by 6 bases and the J gene end by 1 base; junction bases not matched to a gene: 4. Germline V lookup: CDR1 MNHEY, CDR2 SVGEGT.

There are many counts of this clone. The CDR3 end falls 3 residues outside the read, so it is completed with the germline J gene. The gene calls are TRBV6-1 and TRBJ1-4; D is unresolved. Germline loops: CDR1 MNHNS, CDR2 SASEGT. V was shortened by 4 bases and J by 4 bases, with 7 bases between the two germline ends. The CDR3 runs to 13 residues. CDR3 protein: CASSAFFNEKLFF. CDR3 bases read: TGTGCCAGCAGTGCTTTCTTTAATGAAAAA.

Many counts were recorded for this clone. The read terminates 3 residues ahead of where the CDR3 ends, so the germline J gene completes it. The sample carries other DNA sequences with the same CDR3. This chain uses TRBV5-6 with TRBJ1-3; 10 nucleotides line up with TRBD1. The CDR3 contains 13 residues. V shed 4 bases and J 8 bases; nucleotides not matched to a gene: 3. Germline V gene lookup returns CDR1 SGHDT and CDR2 YYEEEE. CDR3 DNA, as far as it was read: TGTGCCAGCAGCCGACAGGGGGCGGACACC. Encoded protein: CASSRQGADT. The complete CDR3 reads CASSRQGADTIYF.

This clone was recorded at least ten times. The sequenced part of the CDR3 DNA is TGCAGTGCTGGATCCCAGAAACTAGCGGGGGGGTTGTCCTCG. Its protein is CSAGSQKLAGGLSS. The whole CDR3 is CSAGSQKLAGGLSSQYF. The V call is TRBV20-1, the J call TRBJ2-3; TRBD2 aligns across 13 bases. The CDR3 end lies 3 residues beyond the end of the read and is filled in from the germline J gene. The germline CDR1 and CDR2 sequences are DFQATT and SNEGSKA (reference sequence). This CDR3 contains 17 residues.

This clone was recorded many times. Coverage ceases 3 residues before the CDR3 finishes, and the germline J gene fills in the end. This rearrangement joins TRBV10-3 to TRBJ2-6, with D perhaps TRBD2 (7 bases). Germline V lookup: CDR1 ENHRY, CDR2 SYGVKD. V lost 6 bases and J 2 bases, leaving 20 bases between the germline ends. The CDR3 loop spans 18 amino acids. Partial CDR3 DNA: TGTGCCATCAGGGGGGAGGGGGACGGGGTCACTGGGGCCAACGTC. It codes for CAIRGEGDGVTGANV. The full CDR3 protein reads CAIRGEGDGVTGANVLTF.

The sample holds many counts of this clone. The sequenced fragment ends 3 residues before the CDR3 boundary, so the rest is inferred from the germline J gene. The genes are TRBV6-2 or TRBV6-3 and TRBJ2-5; maybe TRBD1 (5 bases). Germline V gene sequence: CDR1 MNHEY, CDR2 SVGEGT. The CDR3 runs to 13 residues. With 5 bases removed from V and 5 bases from J, the gap between germline ends came to 12 bases. Incomplete CDR3 DNA: TGTGCCAGCAGTGCTAATAAGGGGGAGACC. It yields the protein CASSANKGET. The entire CDR3 sequence reads CASSANKGETQYF.

This clone occurred many times. CDR3 DNA, as far as it was read: TGTGCCAGCTCACCGGGGACAGGGGTTCTAGATGGC. Translating gives CASSPGTGVLDG. The complete CDR3 reads CASSPGTGVLDGYTF. The genes are TRBV18 and TRBJ1-2, with TRBD1 identical over 10 bases. The read halts 3 residues ahead of the CDR3 end, with the missing end drawn from the germline J gene. The CDR3 is 15 residues long. CDR1 and CDR2 from the germline V gene are KGHSH and LQKENI. Germline trimming cut 3 bases from V and 6 bases from J; bases unmatched to any gene: 7.

In the case of this clone: The CDR3 is cut off 3 residues early in the read; its end comes from the germline J gene. J is TRBJ1-2 and V is TRBV29-1; D unresolved. In germline, CDR1 is SQVTM, CDR2 ANQGSEA. Trimming left V 2 bases short and J 4 bases short, with 8 bases between. This CDR3 spans 12 amino acids. Partial CDR3 DNA: TGCAGCGTTGAACCGCAGGTCTATGGC. Translated: CSVEPQVYG. The whole CDR3 is CSVEPQVYGYTF.

This clone occurred many times. The CDR3 extends 3 residues past the end of the read, so its final part is completed from the germline J gene. This sequence joins TRBV5-1 and TRBJ1-1; 8 bases are shared with TRBD1. V trimming: 4 bases; J trimming: 5 bases; junction bases outside the gene matches: 13. The CDR3 length is 16 residues. The germline CDR1 and CDR2 sequences are SGHRS and YFSETQ. The CDR3 protein is CASSPIVRGQGTEAFF. Incomplete CDR3 DNA: TGCGCCAGCAGCCCAATCGTCAGGGGGCAGGGGACTGAA.

As regards this clone: The read finishes 3 residues shy of the CDR3 end, and the germline J gene is used to complete it. V and J are TRBV7-6 and TRBJ2-4, with a weak D call TRBD1 (5 bases). The CDR3 totals 12 residues. Germline loops: CDR1 SGHVS, CDR2 FNYEAQ. The covered CDR3 bases are TGTGCCAGCAGCCCTCAGGGCTATGGT. Translation: CASSPQGYG. The complete CDR3 protein is CASSPQGYGQYF.